A single sample is the source of the 2 T cell receptor beta chains below, sequenced in a study of blood T cell repertoires in COVID-19. The table came from immunoSEQ multiplex PCR; TCRdb's copy has only in-frame clones and leaves some out. The sample consists of approximately 300,000 clones, 75% to 90% of them appearing once. The sequencing sample was made of PBMCs or T cells enriched from blood (not recorded which). The origin of the receptors is a woman in her twenties or thirties who had been exposed to COVID-19.

The V and J genes are TRBV7-2 and TRBJ2-1; TRBD2 might be the D (5 bases). The length of the CDR3 is 14 residues. Germline V gene lookup returns CDR1 SGHTA and CDR2 FQGNSA. Trimming shortened V by 3 bases and J by 8 bases, and 14 bases separated the two germline ends. The CDR3 bases are TGTGCCAGCAGCTTCGAGGGCAGGAGCGATGAGCAGTTCTTC. This encodes CASSFEGRSDEQFF.

This chain links TRBV9 with TRBJ1-4; 9 bases map to TRBD1. With 4 bases clipped from V and 8 bases from J, the junction kept 9 bases outside the gene matches. The CDR3 totals 15 residues. Germline V gene data show CDR1 as SGDLS and CDR2 as YYNGEE. CDR3 region: CASSPKDRGGEKLFF. The CDR3 region has the DNA TGTGCCAGCAGCCCTAAGGACAGGGGCGGGGAAAAACTGTTTTTT. The full variable domain, with the rest looked up from reference TRBV9 and TRBJ1-4, is DSGVTQTPKHLITATGQRVTLRCSPRSGDLSVYWYQQSLDQGLQFLIQYYNGEERAKGNILERFSAQQFPDLHSELNLSSLELGDSALYFCASSPKDRGGEKLFFGSGTQLSVL.